The count of the clone carrying this TCR beta chain is one. Its target is unknown. Naive CD8 cells lacked CD45RO and underwent positive selection for CCR7, leaving out terminally differentiated effector memory CD45RA+ cells. The authors' processing: ImmunoSEQ only sent back junction sequences with no quality scores, so filtering was done differently. Using immunoSEQ multiplex PCR, the repertoire was profiled, and TCRdb retains in-frame clones only, with some absent. D and trimming were read from the DNA, whereas the V and J calls and clone size are those reported in that table. The table records hundreds of thousands of clones, around 90% of them present only once. Germline V lookup: CDR1 SGHNT, CDR2 YYREEE (reference sequence). J lost 6 bases, V lost 4 bases, and 7 bases had no gene match. The CDR3 runs 13 residues. The sample originates from a study of shared clonotypes between healthy human individuals.

Study results and limitations: A handful of donors held about 5% of naive CD4 clonotypes in common. Shared clonotypes across all four donors exceeded non-shared ones in generation probability. Larger estimated richness was generally recorded for naive subsets relative to memory subsets.

The chain uses TRBV5-4 and TRBJ2-7; TRBD1 matches at 7 bases. The clonotype comes from a young man in good health. The sequenced material came from naive CD8+ T cells sorted from blood. The CDR3 sequence: CASSLTGTIEQYF. In DNA, the CDR3 is TGTGCCAGCAGCCTGACAGGGACAATCGAGCAGTACTTC.